The rows below give T cell receptor beta chains drawn from one sample of a study of regulatory T cells in long-lasting Graves disease. TCRdb re-called the multiplex PCR reads with MiXCR, one entry per CDR3 protein. The sample has 450,000 or so distinct CDR3 sequences; less than 25% are singletons. The material sequenced was peripheral blood mononuclear cells (PBMCs), taken when the disease was refractory, from a patient treated with antithyroid drugs. The source is a female donor with Graves disease. Both conserved end residues are part of each CDR3. The order of the fields is clone size, J gene, D gene, V gene, CDR3 protein, CDR3 DNA. A D gene is named only where the DNA matches it firmly. A clone size is listed for some rows: how often the clone was seen (once, few, many), or a class if it is expanded.

clone size: many; J gene: TRBJ2-7; D gene: NA; V gene: TRBV11-2; CDR3 protein: CASSLAVAYEQYF; CDR3 DNA: TGTGCCAGCAGCTTAGCGGTAGCCTACGAGCAGTACTTC
clone size: few; J gene: TRBJ1-2; D gene: NA; V gene: TRBV27; CDR3 protein: CASSLAGAGDYGYTF; CDR3 DNA: TGTGCCAGCAGTTTGGCCGGGGCAGGGGACTATGGCTACACCTTC
clone size: many; J gene: TRBJ2-7; D gene: TRBD2; V gene: TRBV27; CDR3 protein: CASRASGRVEQYF; CDR3 DNA: TGTGCCAGCAGGGCTAGCGGGAGAGTCGAGCAGTACTTC
clone size: NA; J gene: TRBJ2-7; D gene: TRBD2; V gene: TRBV20-1; CDR3 protein: CSALLAGGSSYEQYF; CDR3 DNA: TGCAGTGCTTTACTAGCGGGAGGAAGCTCCTACGAGCAGTACTTC
clone size: many; J gene: TRBJ2-2; D gene: TRBD2; V gene: TRBV29-1; CDR3 protein: CSVGALAGGAGELFF; CDR3 DNA: TGCAGCGTTGGGGCTCTAGCGGGAGGAGCCGGGGAGCTGTTTTTT
clone size: many; J gene: TRBJ2-5; D gene: NA; V gene: TRBV6-2/TRBV6-3; CDR3 protein: CASSSILETQYF; CDR3 DNA: TGTGCCAGCAGTTCGATATTGGAGACCCAGTACTTC
clone size: NA; J gene: TRBJ2-7; D gene: NA; V gene: TRBV10-1; CDR3 protein: CAMGIREQYF; CDR3 DNA: TGCGCCATGGGTATCAGGGAGCAGTACTTC
clone size: NA; J gene: TRBJ1-1; D gene: NA; V gene: TRBV4-1; CDR3 protein: CASSHGQRKYTEAFF; CDR3 DNA: TGCGCCAGCAGCCACGGACAGAGAAAATACACTGAAGCTTTCTTT
clone size: few; J gene: TRBJ1-1; D gene: NA; V gene: TRBV25-1; CDR3 protein: CASTSWTRLATEAFF; CDR3 DNA: TGTGCCAGCACCTCCTGGACAAGACTGGCGACTGAAGCTTTCTTT
clone size: many; J gene: TRBJ2-7; D gene: NA; V gene: TRBV6-5; CDR3 protein: CASSYFGGPTDEQYF; CDR3 DNA: TGTGCCAGCAGTTACTTCGGCGGTCCTACGGACGAGCAGTACTTC
clone size: few; J gene: TRBJ2-7; D gene: NA; V gene: TRBV10-3; CDR3 protein: CASSGPKGLYF; CDR3 DNA: TGTGCCAGTAGCGGCCCGAAGGGGTTGTACTTC
clone size: many; J gene: TRBJ1-1; D gene: NA; V gene: TRBV12-3/TRBV12-4; CDR3 protein: CASSPTAEAFF; CDR3 DNA: TGTGCCAGCAGTCCCACAGCTGAAGCTTTCTTT
clone size: many; J gene: TRBJ2-2; D gene: TRBD2; V gene: TRBV10-1; CDR3 protein: CASSESSGSGELFF; CDR3 DNA: TGCGCCAGCAGTGAGTCTAGCGGGAGCGGGGAGCTGTTTTTT
clone size: many; J gene: TRBJ2-7; D gene: TRBD1; V gene: TRBV3-1; CDR3 protein: CASSHEGQARPEQYF; CDR3 DNA: TGTGCCAGCAGCCACGAAGGACAGGCCCGCCCGGAGCAGTACTTC
clone size: few; J gene: TRBJ1-4; D gene: TRBD1; V gene: TRBV19; CDR3 protein: CASSLTTGTTNEKLFF; CDR3 DNA: TGTGCCAGTAGTCTCACGACAGGGACAACTAATGAAAAACTGTTTTTT
clone size: many; J gene: TRBJ2-2; D gene: NA; V gene: TRBV6-1; CDR3 protein: CASSVEIPNTGELFF; CDR3 DNA: TGTGCCAGCAGTGTGGAGATCCCGAACACCGGGGAGCTGTTTTTT
clone size: many; J gene: TRBJ1-1; D gene: NA; V gene: TRBV12-3/TRBV12-4; CDR3 protein: CASSLQGEAFF; CDR3 DNA: TGTGCCAGCAGTTTGCAGGGGGAAGCTTTCTTT
clone size: many; J gene: TRBJ2-4; D gene: NA; V gene: TRBV28; CDR3 protein: CASSTGLAKNIQYF; CDR3 DNA: TGTGCCAGCAGTACAGGACTAGCCAAAAACATTCAGTACTTC
clone size: many; J gene: TRBJ2-4; D gene: TRBD1; V gene: TRBV28; CDR3 protein: CASSWTGGKNIQYF; CDR3 DNA: TGTGCCAGCAGTTGGACAGGGGGCAAAAACATTCAGTACTTC
clone size: many; J gene: TRBJ2-7; D gene: NA; V gene: TRBV6-1; CDR3 protein: CASSQGPNEQYF; CDR3 DNA: TGTGCCAGCAGTCAGGGGCCTAACGAGCAGTACTTC
clone size: many; J gene: TRBJ1-1; D gene: NA; V gene: TRBV20-1; CDR3 protein: CSASSADNTEAFF; CDR3 DNA: TGCAGTGCTAGTTCGGCAGACAACACTGAAGCTTTCTTT
clone size: few; J gene: TRBJ1-1; D gene: TRBD1; V gene: TRBV7-3; CDR3 protein: CASSHDKVTGGTEAFF; CDR3 DNA: TGTGCCAGCAGCCATGATAAAGTCACAGGGGGCACTGAAGCTTTCTTT
clone size: NA; J gene: TRBJ1-2; D gene: TRBD1; V gene: TRBV3-1; CDR3 protein: CASSNRGENYGYTF; CDR3 DNA: TGTGCCAGCAGTAACAGGGGCGAGAACTATGGCTACACCTTC
clone size: once; J gene: TRBJ1-5; D gene: NA; V gene: TRBV20-1; CDR3 protein: CSARDQGLRILNQPQHF; CDR3 DNA: TGCAGTGCTAGAGATCAGGGTCTAAGGATACTAAATCAGCCCCAGCATTTT
clone size: NA; J gene: TRBJ2-1; D gene: NA; V gene: TRBV5-1; CDR3 protein: CASSLTLAIDEQFF; CDR3 DNA: TGCGCCAGCAGCTTGACACTAGCAATCGATGAGCAGTTCTTC
clone size: many; J gene: TRBJ1-3; D gene: NA; V gene: TRBV2; CDR3 protein: CASSEAGLDTIYF; CDR3 DNA: TGTGCCAGCAGTGAGGCGGGACTGGACACCATATATTTT
clone size: few; J gene: TRBJ2-7; D gene: TRBD2; V gene: TRBV20-1; CDR3 protein: CSALGASGYEQYF; CDR3 DNA: TGCAGTGCCCTAGGGGCTAGCGGTTACGAGCAGTACTTC
clone size: NA; J gene: TRBJ2-5; D gene: NA; V gene: TRBV4-2; CDR3 protein: CASSQGTDPTEETQYF; CDR3 DNA: TGTGCCAGCAGCCAAGGGACGGACCCGACGGAAGAGACCCAGTACTTC
clone size: NA; J gene: TRBJ2-2; D gene: NA; V gene: TRBV28; CDR3 protein: CASSLAGITGELFF; CDR3 DNA: TGTGCCAGCAGTTTAGCGGGAATCACCGGGGAGCTGTTTTTT
clone size: few; J gene: TRBJ1-2; D gene: NA; V gene: TRBV20-1; CDR3 protein: CSARAWEETNYGYTF; CDR3 DNA: TGCAGTGCTAGAGCTTGGGAGGAAACAAACTATGGCTACACCTTC
clone size: NA; J gene: TRBJ1-5; D gene: TRBD1; V gene: TRBV7-6; CDR3 protein: CASSLGPGQPNSNQPQHF; CDR3 DNA: TGTGCCAGCAGCTTAGGACCGGGACAGCCAAATAGCAATCAGCCCCAGCATTTT
clone size: NA; J gene: TRBJ1-1; D gene: NA; V gene: TRBV30; CDR3 protein: CAWVLYGGLNTEAFF; CDR3 DNA: TGTGCCTGGGTCTTGTACGGGGGCCTGAACACTGAAGCTTTCTTT
clone size: NA; J gene: TRBJ2-7; D gene: NA; V gene: TRBV9; CDR3 protein: CASSPFRSHEQYF; CDR3 DNA: TGTGCCAGCAGCCCCTTTAGGTCCCACGAGCAGTACTTC
clone size: few; J gene: TRBJ2-1; D gene: TRBD2; V gene: TRBV28; CDR3 protein: CASRVAGGVSFF; CDR3 DNA: TGTGCCAGCAGGGTAGCGGGAGGTGTATCTTTCTTC
clone size: few; J gene: TRBJ1-5; D gene: TRBD1; V gene: TRBV19; CDR3 protein: CASSRGLDQPQHF; CDR3 DNA: TGTGCCAGTAGCAGGGGGCTTGATCAGCCCCAGCATTTT
clone size: NA; J gene: TRBJ2-7; D gene: NA; V gene: TRBV2; CDR3 protein: CASKSGPYEQYF; CDR3 DNA: TGTGCCAGCAAATCCGGGCCCTACGAGCAGTACTTC
clone size: many; J gene: TRBJ2-2; D gene: TRBD2; V gene: TRBV20-1; CDR3 protein: CSARTTPSWEGRTGELFF; CDR3 DNA: TGCAGTGCTAGAACCACCCCCTCATGGGAGGGCCGGACCGGGGAGCTGTTTTTT
clone size: NA; J gene: TRBJ1-1; D gene: NA; V gene: TRBV19; CDR3 protein: CASSGWVMNTEAFF; CDR3 DNA: TGTGCCAGTAGTGGCTGGGTCATGAACACTGAAGCTTTCTTT
clone size: NA; J gene: TRBJ2-1; D gene: TRBD1; V gene: TRBV20-1; CDR3 protein: CSARRDRGRGDEQFF; CDR3 DNA: TGCAGTGCTAGGCGGGACAGGGGGCGCGGAGATGAGCAGTTCTTC
clone size: many; J gene: TRBJ2-5; D gene: NA; V gene: TRBV24-1; CDR3 protein: CATSHGETQYF; CDR3 DNA: TGTGCCACCAGCCATGGGGAGACCCAGTACTTC
clone size: many; J gene: TRBJ2-5; D gene: NA; V gene: TRBV9; CDR3 protein: CASSVDPGGAQETQYF; CDR3 DNA: TGTGCCAGCAGCGTAGACCCTGGGGGGGCGCAAGAGACCCAGTACTTC
clone size: many; J gene: TRBJ2-7; D gene: TRBD2; V gene: TRBV19; CDR3 protein: CASSRTSGTSYEQYF; CDR3 DNA: TGTGCCAGTAGTAGGACTAGCGGGACGTCCTACGAGCAGTACTTC
clone size: many; J gene: TRBJ2-7; D gene: NA; V gene: TRBV7-8; CDR3 protein: CASSLVQGQVEQYF; CDR3 DNA: TGTGCCAGCAGCTTAGTGCAGGGGCAGGTCGAGCAGTACTTC
clone size: many; J gene: TRBJ2-2; D gene: NA; V gene: TRBV7-2; CDR3 protein: CASLRLPLSGELFF; CDR3 DNA: TGTGCCAGCTTAAGGCTACCCCTCTCCGGGGAGCTGTTTTTT
clone size: few; J gene: TRBJ2-2; D gene: NA; V gene: TRBV12-3/TRBV12-4; CDR3 protein: CASVGVGGNTGELFF; CDR3 DNA: TGTGCCAGCGTGGGGGTGGGCGGGAACACCGGGGAGCTGTTTTTT
clone size: NA; J gene: TRBJ2-1; D gene: TRBD2; V gene: TRBV11-3; CDR3 protein: CASSPPTTSGSSYNEQFF; CDR3 DNA: TGTGCCAGCAGCCCACCCACGACTAGCGGGAGTTCCTACAATGAGCAGTTCTTC
clone size: few; J gene: TRBJ2-7; D gene: NA; V gene: TRBV12-3/TRBV12-4; CDR3 protein: CASSGDISYKQYF; CDR3 DNA: TGTGCCAGCAGTGGGGACATCTCCTACAAGCAGTACTTC
clone size: many; J gene: TRBJ2-2; D gene: TRBD2; V gene: TRBV6-5; CDR3 protein: CASSYAKLAGILGELFF; CDR3 DNA: TGTGCCAGCAGTTACGCGAAACTAGCGGGGATCCTCGGGGAGCTGTTTTTT
clone size: few; J gene: TRBJ2-7; D gene: NA; V gene: TRBV20-1; CDR3 protein: CSASGGVAGSSYEQYF; CDR3 DNA: TGCAGTGCTAGTGGTGGGGTGGCGGGCAGCTCCTACGAGCAGTACTTC
clone size: NA; J gene: TRBJ2-1; D gene: TRBD1; V gene: TRBV28; CDR3 protein: CASSFTGDYNEQFF; CDR3 DNA: TGTGCCAGCAGTTTCACAGGGGACTACAATGAGCAGTTCTTC
clone size: few; J gene: TRBJ2-7; D gene: NA; V gene: TRBV15; CDR3 protein: CATSRDEFAGPTYEQYF; CDR3 DNA: TGTGCCACCAGCAGAGATGAATTTGCGGGCCCCACCTACGAGCAGTACTTC
clone size: few; J gene: TRBJ1-2; D gene: NA; V gene: TRBV6-2/TRBV6-3; CDR3 protein: CASSYGQYYGYTF; CDR3 DNA: TGTGCCAGCAGTTACGGGCAGTACTATGGCTACACCTTC
clone size: many; J gene: TRBJ1-1; D gene: NA; V gene: TRBV5-5; CDR3 protein: CASSSGPSVGAFF; CDR3 DNA: TGTGCCAGCAGCAGCGGGCCGTCGGTGGGAGCTTTCTTT
clone size: NA; J gene: TRBJ1-2; D gene: NA; V gene: TRBV4-2; CDR3 protein: CASSQEDRADGYTF; CDR3 DNA: TGTGCCAGCAGCCAAGAAGATAGAGCTGATGGCTACACCTTC
clone size: many; J gene: TRBJ1-2; D gene: TRBD1; V gene: TRBV5-1; CDR3 protein: CASSIRTGEMRGYTF; CDR3 DNA: TGCGCCAGCAGCATTAGGACAGGGGAGATGCGAGGCTACACCTTC
clone size: many; J gene: TRBJ1-1; D gene: NA; V gene: TRBV7-9; CDR3 protein: CASSLPGTVNTEAFF; CDR3 DNA: TGTGCCAGCAGCTTACCCGGGACGGTGAACACTGAAGCTTTCTTT
clone size: NA; J gene: TRBJ2-5; D gene: NA; V gene: TRBV5-1; CDR3 protein: CASSSSGAHVAQYF; CDR3 DNA: TGCGCCAGCAGCTCGAGCGGAGCCCACGTGGCCCAGTACTTC
clone size: few; J gene: TRBJ2-7; D gene: NA; V gene: TRBV7-6; CDR3 protein: CASSPLGDLGEQYF; CDR3 DNA: TGTGCCAGCAGCCCTTTGGGGGATTTAGGGGAGCAGTACTTC